Listed below are T cell receptor beta chains from one sample, sequenced in a study of a mutant IDH1 vaccine in newly diagnosed glioma. No antigens are known for them. TCRdb's copy holds only in-frame clones and misses some; the assay was immunoSEQ multiplex PCR. The top ten clones hold around 1.6% of a sample with about 56,000 clones, around 85% of them seen once. The starting material was PBMCs, obtained from a glioma patient whose treatment included an IDH1 peptide vaccine. These receptors all come from a man aged 35 to 55 with glioma. Each CDR3 is given with its conserved first and last residue. D genes are given only for firm matches. Clone size is not always given. Where it is, it says once, few, many or a class for expanded clones.

j_gene: TRBJ2-1; v_gene: TRBV4-1; abundance: -; len: 12; d_gene: -; CDR3aa: CASSQMVNEQFF; CDR3nt: TGCGCCAGCAGCCAAATGGTAAATGAGCAGTTCTTC
j_gene: TRBJ2-4; v_gene: TRBV15; abundance: -; len: 13; d_gene: TRBD1; CDR3aa: CATSLDRVNIQYF; CDR3nt: TGTGCCACCAGCTTGGACAGGGTCAACATTCAGTACTTC
j_gene: TRBJ2-7; v_gene: TRBV6-6; abundance: -; len: 14; d_gene: -; CDR3aa: CASSFEAPSYEQYF; CDR3nt: TGTGCCAGCAGTTTTGAGGCACCCTCCTACGAGCAGTACTTC
j_gene: TRBJ2-3; v_gene: TRBV9; abundance: few; len: 14; d_gene: -; CDR3aa: CASSHPRNTDTQYF; CDR3nt: TGTGCCAGCAGCCACCCCCGGAACACAGATACGCAGTATTTT
j_gene: TRBJ1-5; v_gene: TRBV18; abundance: -; len: 11; d_gene: -; CDR3aa: CASSRDQPQHF; CDR3nt: TGTGCCAGCTCACGGGATCAGCCCCAGCATTTT
j_gene: TRBJ1-2; v_gene: TRBV29-1; abundance: -; len: 15; d_gene: -; CDR3aa: CSAGPDGGSAYGYTF; CDR3nt: TGCAGCGCTGGTCCGGACGGCGGATCGGCCTATGGCTACACCTTC
j_gene: TRBJ1-2; v_gene: TRBV11-1; abundance: -; len: 14; d_gene: TRBD1; CDR3aa: CASSLDRDRRGYTF; CDR3nt: TGTGCCAGCAGCCTGGACAGGGATAGACGTGGCTACACCTTC
j_gene: TRBJ1-1; v_gene: TRBV18; abundance: -; len: 16; d_gene: -; CDR3aa: CASSTGARGGRAEAFF; CDR3nt: TGTGCCAGCTCAACCGGAGCGAGGGGTGGTAGGGCTGAAGCTTTCTTT
j_gene: TRBJ2-3; v_gene: TRBV5-1; abundance: -; len: 15; d_gene: -; CDR3aa: CASSLDGALTDTQYF; CDR3nt: TGCGCCAGCAGCTTGGACGGGGCCCTCACAGATACGCAGTATTTT
j_gene: TRBJ2-7; v_gene: TRBV19; abundance: -; len: 15; d_gene: TRBD2; CDR3aa: CASSPRLAGAYEQYF; CDR3nt: TGTGCCAGTAGCCCTCGACTAGCGGGAGCCTACGAGCAGTACTTC
j_gene: TRBJ2-3; v_gene: TRBV29-1; abundance: -; len: 16; d_gene: -; CDR3aa: CSVEIGTEPSTDTQYF; CDR3nt: TGCAGCGTTGAAATAGGGACCGAGCCTAGCACAGATACGCAGTATTTT
j_gene: TRBJ2-4; v_gene: TRBV18; abundance: -; len: 18; d_gene: TRBD2; CDR3aa: CASSMAGGQDGAKNIQYF; CDR3nt: TGTGCCAGCTCAATGGCGGGAGGACAAGATGGGGCCAAAAACATTCAGTACTTC
j_gene: TRBJ2-3; v_gene: TRBV7-3; abundance: -; len: 16; d_gene: TRBD2; CDR3aa: CASSLGGLAGTDTQYF; CDR3nt: TGTGCCAGCAGCTTAGGGGGACTAGCGGGAACAGATACGCAGTATTTT
j_gene: TRBJ1-2; v_gene: TRBV28; abundance: -; len: 16; d_gene: TRBD1; CDR3aa: CASRATGTGDGYGYTF; CDR3nt: TGTGCCAGCAGGGCAACCGGGACAGGGGACGGCTATGGCTACACCTTC
j_gene: TRBJ2-7; v_gene: TRBV7-7; abundance: once; len: 14; d_gene: -; CDR3aa: CASSMDPVGGEQYF; CDR3nt: TGTGCTAGCAGCATGGACCCCGTTGGGGGCGAGCAGTACTTC
j_gene: TRBJ2-5; v_gene: TRBV7-3; abundance: -; len: 15; d_gene: -; CDR3aa: CASSLRLASQETQYF; CDR3nt: TGTGCCAGCAGCTTAAGATTAGCGAGTCAGGAGACCCAGTACTTC
j_gene: TRBJ1-2; v_gene: TRBV18; abundance: once; len: 13; d_gene: -; CDR3aa: CASSPRVNYGYTF; CDR3nt: TGTGCCAGCTCACCACGGGTTAACTATGGCTACACCTTC
j_gene: TRBJ2-3; v_gene: TRBV6-5; abundance: -; len: 12; d_gene: -; CDR3aa: CASSPNSDTQYF; CDR3nt: TGTGCCAGCAGCCCTAACTCAGATACGCAGTATTTT
j_gene: TRBJ1-1; v_gene: TRBV27; abundance: -; len: 14; d_gene: -; CDR3aa: CASSLGQENTEAFF; CDR3nt: TGTGCCAGCAGTTTAGGCCAGGAGAACACTGAAGCTTTCTTT
j_gene: TRBJ2-7; v_gene: TRBV27; abundance: few; len: 15; d_gene: -; CDR3aa: CASGRTEPQHYEQYF; CDR3nt: TGTGCCAGCGGTCGGACTGAGCCCCAGCACTACGAGCAGTACTTC
j_gene: TRBJ2-1; v_gene: TRBV29-1; abundance: few; len: 11; d_gene: -; CDR3aa: CSVVRDTGKFF; CDR3nt: TGCAGCGTCGTTCGGGACACCGGCAAGTTCTTC
j_gene: TRBJ2-3; v_gene: TRBV5-1; abundance: once; len: 14; d_gene: -; CDR3aa: CASSLDRGTDTQYF; CDR3nt: TGCGCCAGCAGCTTGGACAGGGGCACAGATACGCAGTATTTT
j_gene: TRBJ1-4; v_gene: TRBV5-5; abundance: -; len: 15; d_gene: -; CDR3aa: CASSSLLGIGEKLFF; CDR3nt: TGTGCCAGCAGCTCACTCTTAGGCATAGGTGAAAAACTGTTTTTT
j_gene: TRBJ2-4; v_gene: TRBV10-3; abundance: -; len: 13; d_gene: -; CDR3aa: CAISRPPTNIQYF; CDR3nt: TGTGCCATCAGTAGACCACCCACAAACATTCAGTACTTC
j_gene: TRBJ2-1; v_gene: TRBV19; abundance: -; len: 14; d_gene: TRBD2; CDR3aa: CASSMGSGYNEQFF; CDR3nt: TGTGCCAGTAGTATGGGTAGCGGGTACAATGAGCAGTTCTTC
j_gene: TRBJ2-6; v_gene: TRBV28; abundance: -; len: 14; d_gene: -; CDR3aa: CASTPPLRANVLTF; CDR3nt: TGTGCCAGCACCCCCCCCCTGAGGGCCAACGTCCTGACTTTC
j_gene: TRBJ1-5; v_gene: TRBV5-4; abundance: -; len: 15; d_gene: -; CDR3aa: CASSQISFGNQPQHF; CDR3nt: TGTGCCAGCAGCCAGATATCTTTCGGCAATCAGCCCCAGCATTTT
j_gene: TRBJ2-3; v_gene: TRBV6-1; abundance: -; len: 13; d_gene: -; CDR3aa: CATLLGGTDTQYF; CDR3nt: TGTGCCACCCTGCTGGGCGGCACAGATACGCAGTATTTT
j_gene: TRBJ2-7; v_gene: TRBV7-2; abundance: once; len: 16; d_gene: -; CDR3aa: CASSLTFALSSYEQYF; CDR3nt: TGTGCCAGCAGCCTCACCTTTGCCCTTAGCTCCTACGAGCAGTACTTC
j_gene: TRBJ2-7; v_gene: TRBV5-5; abundance: -; len: 15; d_gene: TRBD1; CDR3aa: CASSLTRDRAYEQYF; CDR3nt: TGTGCCAGCAGCCTAACCCGGGACAGGGCTTACGAGCAGTACTTC
j_gene: TRBJ1-2; v_gene: TRBV7-9; abundance: -; len: 15; d_gene: TRBD1; CDR3aa: CASSPRGQENYGYTF; CDR3nt: TGTGCCAGCAGCCCGCGGGGACAGGAGAACTATGGCTACACCTTC
j_gene: TRBJ2-5; v_gene: TRBV6-6; abundance: -; len: 11; d_gene: -; CDR3aa: CASRVGETQYF; CDR3nt: TGTGCCAGTAGGGTGGGGGAGACCCAGTACTTC
j_gene: TRBJ2-1; v_gene: TRBV9; abundance: once; len: 19; d_gene: TRBD1; CDR3aa: CASSVVGTGGLSSYNEQFF; CDR3nt: TGTGCCAGCAGCGTAGTTGGGACAGGGGGACTGAGCTCCTACAATGAGCAGTTCTTC
j_gene: TRBJ2-5; v_gene: TRBV5-1; abundance: -; len: 17; d_gene: TRBD2; CDR3aa: CASSLGGRAGGEETQYF; CDR3nt: TGCGCCAGCAGCTTGGGCGGTCGAGCGGGAGGGGAAGAGACCCAGTACTTC
j_gene: TRBJ2-7; v_gene: TRBV10-1; abundance: -; len: 17; d_gene: -; CDR3aa: CASSESTGAAYSYEQYF; CDR3nt: TGCGCCAGCAGTGAGTCGACGGGGGCGGCATACTCCTACGAGCAGTACTTC
j_gene: TRBJ2-2; v_gene: TRBV28; abundance: -; len: 17; d_gene: -; CDR3aa: CASTPLPTAQNTGELFF; CDR3nt: TGTGCCAGCACCCCCCTACCGACAGCGCAGAACACCGGGGAGCTGTTTTTT
j_gene: TRBJ1-2; v_gene: TRBV6-5; abundance: -; len: 12; d_gene: -; CDR3aa: CASRIWGNGYTF; CDR3nt: TGTGCCAGCAGAATTTGGGGTAATGGCTACACCTTC
j_gene: TRBJ2-5; v_gene: TRBV7-9; abundance: once; len: 13; d_gene: -; CDR3aa: CASSFYAKETQYF; CDR3nt: TGTGCCAGCAGCTTCTATGCTAAAGAGACCCAGTACTTC
j_gene: TRBJ1-1; v_gene: TRBV9; abundance: -; len: 13; d_gene: -; CDR3aa: CASSAAGDTEAFF; CDR3nt: TGTGCCAGCAGCGCCGCGGGGGACACTGAAGCTTTCTTT
j_gene: TRBJ2-5; v_gene: TRBV18; abundance: -; len: 12; d_gene: -; CDR3aa: CASSPAGETQYF; CDR3nt: TGTGCCAGCTCACCGGCAGGAGAGACCCAGTACTTC
j_gene: TRBJ1-1; v_gene: TRBV7-9; abundance: few; len: 14; d_gene: -; CDR3aa: CASSLVPPGLEAFF; CDR3nt: TGTGCCAGCAGCTTAGTCCCTCCAGGGCTTGAAGCTTTCTTT
j_gene: TRBJ1-2; v_gene: TRBV10-2; abundance: -; len: 12; d_gene: -; CDR3aa: CASRDTTYGYTF; CDR3nt: TGCGCCAGCAGAGACACGACCTATGGCTACACCTTC
j_gene: TRBJ1-2; v_gene: TRBV2; abundance: -; len: 11; d_gene: -; CDR3aa: CGVSLSYGYTF; CDR3nt: TGTGGGGTGTCACTCAGCTATGGCTACACCTTC
j_gene: TRBJ1-5; v_gene: TRBV27; abundance: few; len: 14; d_gene: -; CDR3aa: CASSRDGSNQPQHF; CDR3nt: TGTGCCAGCAGTAGGGACGGTAGCAATCAGCCCCAGCATTTT